The 22 T cell receptor beta chains given below trace back to one sample, sequenced in a study of shared clonotypes between healthy human individuals (dated by TCRdb to 2019 to 2021). CD8 naive samples were CD45RO-negative cells positively selected for CCR7, giving a CD45RA+CCR7+ population that excluded TemRA cells. Library preparation was by the immunoSEQ multiplex PCR assay. Drawn from immuneACCESS, this table holds only the in-frame rearrangements with V and J called that TCRdb kept. Clones are partly lost; checked studies trace under half to an unresolved V gene and leave the rest unexplained. For this sample the table gives some 580,000 clones, of which roughly 98% were detected only once. The ten most abundant clones make up 0.25% to 0.35% of the sample. The sample was naive CD8+ T cells sorted from blood. What this sample's cell subset or site label stands for: CD45RA+CCR7+. The receptors originated from a man aged 25-45 years in good health.

This chain's CDR3 is CAWSVIPVVEAFF. The CDR3 bases are TGTGCCTGGAGTGTAATTCCAGTTGTTGAAGCTTTCTTT. V gene TRBV30 combines with J gene TRBJ1-1; D uncertain. V was shortened by 0 bases and J by 7 bases, with 12 bases between the two germline ends. The CDR3 extends over 13 amino acids. The germline gives CDR1 GTSNPN, CDR2 SVGIG (reference sequence).

The CDR3 DNA reads TGTGCCAGCAGAGACCTAAATGAGCAGTTCTTC. It is translated as CASRDLNEQFF. The rearrangement uses TRBV2 and TRBJ2-1; the D is unclear. The CDR3 totals 11 residues. The germline V and J ends were trimmed by 6 bases and 7 bases, with 7 bases remaining between them. From germline, CDR1 is SNHLY and CDR2 FYNNEI.

The chain couples TRBV18 to TRBJ2-3; the D is unclear. The CDR3 consists of 15 residues. Between the trimmed V and J ends, which lost 6 bases and 4 bases, there was a span of 17 bases. The germline CDR1 and CDR2 sequences are KGHSH and LQKENI. CDR3 loop: CASSRVNTGADTQYF. CDR3 nucleotides: TGTGCCAGCTCCCGAGTAAACACGGGCGCAGATACGCAGTATTTT.

This clone was recorded only once. The chain uses TRBV10-2 and TRBJ2-3; TRBD2 agrees at 8 bases. The V and J ends lost 4 bases and 6 bases, in that order; junction bases with no gene match: 9. The germline V gene encodes CDR1 WSHSY and CDR2 SAAADI. This CDR3 has 15 amino acids. CDR3 in DNA: TGCGCCAGCAGTGTAACTAGCGGAGCATGGGATACGCAGTATTTT. This sequence encodes CASSVTSGAWDTQYF.

The chain employs TRBV6-1 and TRBJ2-1; the match to TRBD2 covers 13 bases. The V gene end was trimmed by 4 bases and the J gene end by 8 bases; junction bases not matched to a gene: 5. CDR3 size: 15 residues. In germline, CDR1 is MNHNS, CDR2 SASEGT. CDR3 nucleotides: TGTGCCAGCAGTGGGACTAGCGGGGGCAGGCATGAGCAGTTCTTC. Protein: CASSGTSGGRHEQFF.

The rearrangement links TRBV28 to TRBJ2-1; tentative D call: TRBD2 (6 bases). There are 17 residues in the CDR3. V was clipped by 3 bases and J by 6 bases, with 21 bases between them. Germline V lookup: CDR1 MDHEN, CDR2 SYDVKM. The CDR3 region is CASSFSLGRTSINEQFF. The DNA of the CDR3 is TGTGCCAGCAGTTTTTCTCTCGGGAGAACCTCAATCAATGAGCAGTTCTTC.

This chain joins TRBV7-9 and TRBJ2-7, with 10 bases identical to TRBD1. Per the germline V gene, CDR1 is SEHNR and CDR2 is FQNEAQ (reference sequence). The CDR3 runs 16 residues. V shed 5 bases and J 4 bases; nucleotides not matched to a gene: 11. The chain's CDR3 is CASSKISRDRGYEQYF. The DNA of the CDR3 is TGTGCCAGCAGCAAAATCTCCCGGGACAGGGGTTACGAGCAGTACTTC.

J is TRBJ2-4 and V is TRBV2, with 7 bases that match TRBD1. The ends lost 5 bases at V and 10 bases at J; junction bases unmatched: 8. The CDR3 length is 13 residues. CDR1 and CDR2 from the germline V gene are SNHLY and FYNNEI. CDR3 DNA: TGTGCCAGCAGTTTAGGGACAGAGTTAATTCAGTACTTC. The encoded protein is CASSLGTELIQYF.

The chain links TRBV6-6 to TRBJ1-4; 7 bases align to TRBD1. The germline gives CDR1 MNHNY, CDR2 SVGAGI (reference sequence). The CDR3 consists of 16 residues. V lost 6 bases and J lost 8; bases outside the gene matches: 15. The CDR3 coding sequence is TGTGCCAGCAGATTAGGGGTACACGACAGGGCCGAAAAACTGTTTTTT. Protein sequence: CASRLGVHDRAEKLFF.

The CDR3 reads CASSQDGSGSYNEQFF. DNA of the CDR3: TGCGCCAGCAGCCAAGATGGTAGCGGGAGTTACAATGAGCAGTTCTTC. The chain uses TRBV4-1 and TRBJ2-1; 9 nucleotides line up with TRBD2. The CDR3 length is 16 residues. Looked up from germline, CDR1 is MGHRA and CDR2 is YSYEKL. The V and J ends lost 0 bases and 4 bases, in that order; junction bases with no gene match: 4.

J is TRBJ2-7 and V is TRBV18; weak D call: TRBD1 (5 bases). CDR3 size: 15 residues. From germline, CDR1 is KGHSH and CDR2 LQKENI. The V gene lost 1 base and the J gene lost 2 bases, with 12 bases spanning the gap. The CDR3: CASSPLQGPTYEQYF. DNA for the CDR3: TGTGCCAGCTCACCACTGCAGGGCCCAACCTACGAGCAGTACTTC.

A note on this clone: Other DNA sequences in this specimen translate into the identical CDR3. The CDR3 bases are TGTGCCAGCAGCGTAGTCTCTGTTGGCTACAATGAGCAGTTCTTC. This codes for CASSVVSVGYNEQFF. The rearrangement links TRBV9 to TRBJ2-1; D uncertain. Trimming cost V 0 bases and J 3 bases, with 10 bases left between them. The CDR3 extends over 15 amino acids. Germline V CDR1 and CDR2: SGDLS, YYNGEE.

V is TRBV27 and J is TRBJ2-7; D is possibly TRBD2 (5 bases). Germline CDR1 is MNHEY and CDR2 is SMNVEV (reference sequence). This CDR3 contains 15 residues. Between the trimmed V and J ends, which lost 5 bases and 0 bases, there was a span of 14 bases. The CDR3 loop reads CASSPEPGNSYEQYF. CDR3 nucleotides: TGTGCCAGCAGTCCTGAACCGGGAAACTCCTACGAGCAGTACTTC.

This sequence joins TRBV30 and TRBJ1-5; D unresolved. The germline CDR1 and CDR2 sequences are GTSNPN and SVGIG (reference sequence). Trimming cost V 0 bases and J 3 bases, with 12 bases left between them. This CDR3 is built from 15 residues. The CDR3 here is CAWSVGRLFNQPQHF. The DNA of the CDR3 is TGTGCCTGGAGTGTAGGACGACTGTTCAATCAGCCCCAGCATTTT.

This clone was seen once. The chain combines TRBV29-1 with TRBJ2-7; D perhaps matches TRBD1 (6 bases). CDR3 length equals 16 residues. Trimming pared 1 base from V and 5 bases from J, leaving 21 bases between. The germline V gene has CDR1 SQVTM and CDR2 ANQGSEA. The CDR3 is CSVEGYQGTIGDEQYF. The CDR3 DNA is TGCAGCGTTGAAGGATATCAGGGGACGATTGGCGACGAGCAGTACTTC.

The chain links TRBV5-1 to TRBJ2-1; tentative D call: TRBD2 (6 bases). Trimming took off 7 bases at V and 5 bases at J, with 16 bases between the two ends. The CDR3 is made up of 14 amino acids. The V gene's germline CDR1 is SGHRS and CDR2 YFSETQ. In nucleotides, the CDR3 is TGCGCCAGCCGTACCAGCGGGCAAAACAATGAGCAGTTCTTC. This gives the protein CASRTSGQNNEQFF.

V usage is TRBV13 and J usage is TRBJ2-6; 8 nucleotides line up with TRBD1. The CDR3 is 17 amino acids. Germline trimming cut 6 bases from V and 0 bases from J; bases unmatched to any gene: 7. CDR1 PRHDT and CDR2 FYEKMQ come from the germline V gene (reference sequence). The CDR3 reads CASRGQVPLSGANVLTF. In DNA form, the CDR3 reads TGTGCCAGCAGGGGACAGGTACCCCTCTCTGGGGCCAACGTCCTGACTTTC.

The CDR3 nucleotides read TGTGCCAGCAGTTTCGGGACAGGTACCCCCAATGAGCAGTTCTTC. Residues: CASSFGTGTPNEQFF. The chain has TRBV27 and TRBJ2-1; 8 bases agree with TRBD1. The length of the CDR3 is 15 residues. V was pared by 3 bases and J by 6 bases, with 7 bases of the junction left unmatched. Per the germline V gene, CDR1 is MNHEY and CDR2 is SMNVEV (reference sequence).

In the case of this clone: This CDR3 is also generated by other DNA sequences in the sample. The V and J genes are TRBV9 and TRBJ1-1; possible D gene TRBD1, 6 bases. This CDR3 contains 13 residues. Trimming took 5 bases from V and 5 from J, leaving 13 bases between them. CDR1 and CDR2 from the germline V gene are SGDLS and YYNGEE. The CDR3 region has the DNA TGTGCCAGCAGTGTTGGGGGGCGGACTGAAGCTTTCTTT. Its translation is CASSVGGRTEAFF.

The genes are TRBV27 and TRBJ2-1; TRBD2 agrees at 7 bases. This CDR3 region has 16 residues. Germline V CDR1 and CDR2: MNHEY, SMNVEV (reference sequence). J was trimmed by 4 bases and V by 5 bases; bases with no gene match: 11. The CDR3 DNA sequence: TGTGCCAGCAGTCTCCTCCTTTCTAGCGGTTACAATGAGCAGTTCTTC. Its protein product is CASSLLLSSGYNEQFF.

The chain employs TRBV7-7 and TRBJ2-1; 11 bases are shared with TRBD2. The V gene end was trimmed by 5 bases and the J gene end by 4 bases; junction bases not matched to a gene: 4. CDR3 length: 15 residues. CDR1 is SSHAT and CDR2 is FNYEAQ in the germline V gene (reference sequence). DNA of the CDR3: TGTGCCAGCAGCCTGGGACTAGCGGATTACAATGAGCAGTTCTTC. It yields the protein CASSLGLADYNEQFF.

The CDR3: CASSYSRDGRTYEQYF. CDR3 nucleotide sequence: TGTGCCAGCAGTTACTCCCGGGACGGAAGGACCTACGAGCAGTACTTC. The chain couples TRBV6-6 to TRBJ2-7; D assignment may be TRBD1 or TRBD2 (5 bases each). CDR1 is MNHNY, CDR2 SVGAGI, per germline (reference sequence). The CDR3 is 16 residues long. The germline V and J ends were trimmed by 0 bases and 2 bases, with 14 bases remaining between them.